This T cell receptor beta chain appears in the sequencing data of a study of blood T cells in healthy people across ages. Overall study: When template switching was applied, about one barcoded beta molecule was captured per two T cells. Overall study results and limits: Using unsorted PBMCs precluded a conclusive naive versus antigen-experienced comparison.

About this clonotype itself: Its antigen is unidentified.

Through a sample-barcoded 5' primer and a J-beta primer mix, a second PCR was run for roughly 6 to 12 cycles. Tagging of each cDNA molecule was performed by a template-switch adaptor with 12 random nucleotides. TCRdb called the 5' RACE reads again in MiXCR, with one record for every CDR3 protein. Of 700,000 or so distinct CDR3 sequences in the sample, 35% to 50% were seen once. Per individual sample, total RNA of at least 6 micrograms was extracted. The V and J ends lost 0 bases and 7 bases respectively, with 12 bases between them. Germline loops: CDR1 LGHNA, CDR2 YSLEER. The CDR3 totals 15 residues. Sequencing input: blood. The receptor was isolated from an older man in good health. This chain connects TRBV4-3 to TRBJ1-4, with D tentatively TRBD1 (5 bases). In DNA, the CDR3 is TGCGCCAGCAGCCAAGATCAAGGGGTCGGTGAAAAACTGTTTTTT. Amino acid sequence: CASSQDQGVGEKLFF.